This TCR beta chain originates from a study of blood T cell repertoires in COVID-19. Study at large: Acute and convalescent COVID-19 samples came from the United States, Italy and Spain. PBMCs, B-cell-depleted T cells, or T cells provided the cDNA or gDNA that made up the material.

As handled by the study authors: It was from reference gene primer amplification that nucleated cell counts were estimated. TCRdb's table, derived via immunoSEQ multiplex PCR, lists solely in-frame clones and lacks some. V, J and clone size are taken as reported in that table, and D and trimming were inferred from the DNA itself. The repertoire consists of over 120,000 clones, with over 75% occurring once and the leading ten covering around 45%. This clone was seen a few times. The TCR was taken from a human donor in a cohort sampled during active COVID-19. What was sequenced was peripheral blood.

This chain's CDR3 is CASSRGLAVAEIELFF. For the CDR3, the DNA is TGTGCCAGCAGCCGGGGACTAGCGGTAGCTGAGATCGAGCTGTTTTTT. This chain links TRBV5-4 with TRBJ2-2; TRBD2 matches at 11 bases. CDR1 is SGHNT and CDR2 is YYREEE in the germline V gene (reference sequence). The J segment lost 11 bases and the V segment lost 4 bases, leaving 13 bases of the junction unmatched. There are 16 residues in the CDR3.